This T cell receptor beta chain was profiled in a study of cytomegalovirus exposure and HLA in healthy donors (dated 2017 in TCRdb). Regarding the complete study: In an earlier analysis of some 550 of the donors, around 300 Gb of sequence data and approximately 100 million unique TCR beta sequences from 150 million to 200 million T cells were reported. Approximately 310 gigabases of sequencing data and approximately 80 million unique TCR sequences were included in an early release covering under 650 HLA-typed donors. The genetic ancestry cluster associated with self-reported Caucasian donors included about 81% of the approximately 410 genotyped donors. The aim of the study was to test whether cataloging public T cell receptors could identify signatures of past pathogen exposure. The study used immunosequencing to profile the T cell repertoires of hundreds of subjects and linked those repertoires to cytomegalovirus serostatus. Besides the first cohort of roughly 660 subjects, a separate validation cohort made up of roughly 130 different subjects was used. High-throughput TCR immunosequencing, statistical association of individual TCRs with disease status, and machine learning were combined to predict cytomegalovirus infection status. A later analysis re-analyzed previously published TCR beta repertoires from approximately 670 donors and added high-resolution HLA genotyping to study TCR occurrence patterns. Rather than using new phenotypic data, the later analysis identified candidate immune exposures from TCR beta sequences and from how often those sequences occurred across donors. An earlier analysis of fewer than 750 of the donors used high-throughput TCR beta sequencing to judge whether each TCR beta V gene segment behaved as functional or pseudogenic. Donor age, sex, ethnicity and CMV serostatus were collected together with the repertoire data. In a later genetic analysis, genome-wide SNP genotypes for about 55% of the roughly 700 donors were used, and that subset was treated as a discovery cohort. Every discovery cohort repertoire had been produced on one sequencing platform. Class I and class II HLA loci were covered by the typing at four-digit resolution. Typing coverage varied by locus: 629-630 donors for A, B, C, DRB1 and DQB1; some 520 for DQA1; more than 600 for DPA1; approximately 490 for DPB1. Roughly 5 DR-DQ haplotypes were treated as single units for association and clustering because of strong linkage in the cohort. Among about 410 genotyped donors of the cohort, an average of approximately 220,000 unique TCR beta nucleotide sequences was sequenced per donor, of which about 18% were non-productive. On the study overall, not on this receptor specifically: The sequencing pipeline was judged likely to have produced a cluster of highly shared sequence variants as a technical artifact. In an earlier analysis of 500 to 650 of the donors, most TCR beta V segments appeared in productive rearrangements about 90% or about 30% of the time, broadly matching IMGT annotations. In a later analysis, HLA-associated TCR beta chains were found to be more clonally expanded and to have lower generation probabilities than equally common non-associated chains. Because the 87-base-pair reads could not distinguish some IMGT-functional V segments, including TRBV6-2 and TRBV6-3, those segments were excluded. Correlated functional status among segregating V segments might reflect linkage disequilibrium, but an unknown experimental factor could not be ruled out. Because HLA typing was unavailable for some donors at each locus, only the typed subset was used in association tests. A later genetic analysis associated a missense DCLRE1C variant with V-gene and J-gene trimming of TCR beta chains, and an independent cohort replicated the association. The earlier analysis of some 560 of the donors excluded approximately 15 rarely observed V segments, including chromosome 9 orphons, because counts were too low. Specific HLA alleles were associated with around 18,000 TCR beta sequences at a false discovery rate of 0.05 in a later analysis. The study listed 150 to 200 TCR beta chains as associated with cytomegalovirus. A few of the identified cytomegalovirus-associated TCR beta chains were confirmed in vitro to be specific for cytomegalovirus antigens. The authors suggested that the approach could potentially be generalized to other disease states and immunological phenotypes. A further reported finding was that TCR beta sequences accurately predicted the HLA-A and HLA-B alleles for most subjects in the first cohort. A later analysis reported that several top co-occurrence clusters appeared linked to parvovirus B19, influenza, CMV and Epstein-Barr virus. The classifier was reported to diagnose cytomegalovirus status with high specificity and sensitivity in both the original and validation cohorts. For the cohort, immune exposure information was limited to CMV serostatus. Most CMV-associated TCR beta chains appeared to be HLA-restricted in a later analysis, and the HLA associations seemed to be driven largely by CMV exposure. The cohort was sequenced for TCR beta chains only, and without alpha or paired-chain data the features that could be detected were limited. Most TCR sequences were seen in very few donors, while some public TCRs were found in many individuals. When HLA alleles, especially DR and DQ, strongly co-occurred, TCR associations were difficult to assign to individual alleles. In a later genetic analysis, fewer N-insertions in productive TCRs were reported among donors in an Asian-associated ancestry cluster than the approximately 670-donor mean. A later analysis found that TCR association rates varied across HLA loci, with DRB1 alleles showing the most associated TCRs and HLA-C alleles the fewest. Presence/absence analyses assumed roughly uniform sequencing depth across donors, an assumption that may not hold.

The cohort comprised some 680 healthy bone marrow donors. At the time of sampling, all cohort members were nominally healthy, though unrecorded immune exposures were likely present. The donor was CMV seronegative and was included in the group of several hundred seronegative cohort members. Each donor provided a peripheral blood sample, and peripheral blood mononuclear cells were used for TCR beta sequencing. The Qiagen DNeasy Blood Extraction Kit was used to extract genomic DNA from the blood cell samples. Libraries were built with the immunoSEQ multiplex PCR assay. For the multiplex PCR, a mixture combining 60 forward primers for TCR Vbeta segments and 13 reverse primers for TCR Jbeta segments was used. Amplification of the CDR3 region of rearranged TCR beta genes was performed with a multiplex PCR assay on genomic DNA. The Illumina HiSeq System was used to sequence the amplified TCR beta libraries as 87-base-pair reads. On the study's bioinformatics: In a later analysis, roughly 80 million unique TCR beta chains were counted across the 690 or so repertoires, and roughly 10 million of these chains were shared by at least two donors. Raw reads were error-corrected and collapsed into unique sequences by a nearest-neighbor algorithm in which closely related sequences were merged to remove PCR and sequencing errors. V, D and J gene segments were assigned by aligning CDR3 sequences to IMGT reference sequences. Each retained sequence needed at least a six-nucleotide match to both a V gene segment and a J gene segment. Rearrangements were classified as productive when the CDR3 lacked stop codons and remained in frame with V and J, and all other rearrangements were classified as non-productive. Following IMGT convention, CDR3 was defined as the stretch from the second conserved V-encoded cysteine up to the conserved J-encoded phenylalanine. The earlier analysis of approximately 500 of the donors excluded sequences that lacked an unambiguous match to a single V gene segment. In an earlier analysis of more than 500 of the donors, a V segment was called functional when productive rearrangements were above 56.7%, and segregating when the standard deviation between donors exceeded 5%. A statistical classification framework was developed to diagnose cytomegalovirus status using the catalog of TCR beta chain sequences. V and J gene assignment, in a later analysis, came from comparing TCR nucleotide sequences with IMGT/GENE-DB human TR gene sequences. Using the TCRdist pipeline, a later analysis assigned CDR3 sequences along with most-parsimonious VDJ recombination scenarios. In a later analysis, each TCR beta chain was defined by its CDR3 amino acid sequence together with its V-gene family, and reads lacking a unique V-gene family were excluded. To address suspected cross-contamination and a sequencing artifact, a later analysis removed roughly 640 highly shared, low-generation-probability nucleotide sequences. In a later analysis, a clonal expansion index for each public chain was calculated from normalized within-repertoire ranks of inferred template counts. In a later analysis, generation probabilities were computed using a VDJ recombination model fitted to out-of-frame rearrangements, and the results were checked against IGoR. A later analysis scored TCR-TCR, TCR-HLA and TCR-CMV co-occurrence with hypergeometric tests, applying a repertoire-size bias correction to TCR pairs. A later analysis estimated false discovery rates by permuting HLA or CMV assignments 20 times. In a later analysis, co-occurring TCRs were grouped using DBSCAN, with TCRdist sequence similarity added in when clustering inside HLA-allele-positive subsets. Repertoires with fewer than 30,000 or more than 120,000 public chains, plus five repertoires with anomalous nucleotide sharing, were excluded from co-occurrence clustering. TCRdb stores this immuneACCESS table with in-frame sequences only. Part of the clones is absent; in the studies checked, under half of the shortfall reflects unresolved V genes, and no reason is known for the rest. Clonal size and the V and J genes are those of that table, whereas D and trimming came from the DNA. The sample data list around 130,000 clones, and around 65% of these were observed just once. Approximately 1.8% of the sample is in the top ten clones.

Counted from cysteine to phenylalanine, this CDR3 has 14 amino acids. The read is trimmed to its CDR3 DNA, 42 bases read in frame from base 1. The germline V gene (reference sequence) provides CDR1 LNHNV and CDR2 YYDKDF. The V and J ends are trimmed by 0 bases and 3 bases, leaving 5 bases between them. As to this clone: Its antigen is still unknown. No base quality values were provided; no much bigger clone lies one nucleotide off.

The receptor's source is a male donor in good health and CMV-seronegative. What was sequenced was PBMCs. The sequence links TRBV15 to TRBJ2-2, with the D gene not clear enough to name. In nucleotide form, the sequence is TGTGCCACCAGCAGAGACTTTGACACCGGGGAGCTGTTTTTT. This sequence encodes CATSRDFDTGELFF.